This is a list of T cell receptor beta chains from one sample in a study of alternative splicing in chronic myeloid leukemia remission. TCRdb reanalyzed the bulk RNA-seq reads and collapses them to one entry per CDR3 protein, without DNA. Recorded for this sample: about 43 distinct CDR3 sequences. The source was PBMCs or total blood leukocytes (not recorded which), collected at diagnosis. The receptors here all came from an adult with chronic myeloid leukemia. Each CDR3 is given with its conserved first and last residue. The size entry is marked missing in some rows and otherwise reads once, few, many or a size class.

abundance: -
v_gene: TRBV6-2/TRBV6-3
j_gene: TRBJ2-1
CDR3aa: CASSSDSYNEQFF

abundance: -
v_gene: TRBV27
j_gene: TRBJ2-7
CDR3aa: CASSSKGSSYEQYF

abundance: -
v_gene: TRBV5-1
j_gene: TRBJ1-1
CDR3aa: CASRIGPPGGTEAFF

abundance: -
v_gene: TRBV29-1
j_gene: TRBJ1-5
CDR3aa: CSVGWTAGSNQPQHF

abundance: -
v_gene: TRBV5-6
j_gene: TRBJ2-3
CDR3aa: CASLLSGGATDTQYF

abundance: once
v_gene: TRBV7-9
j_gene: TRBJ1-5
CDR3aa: CASSPDNQPQHF

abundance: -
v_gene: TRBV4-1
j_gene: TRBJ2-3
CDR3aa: CASSHDKERTDTQYF

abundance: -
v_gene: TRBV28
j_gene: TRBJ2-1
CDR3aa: CASSFPGTSRGHNEQFF

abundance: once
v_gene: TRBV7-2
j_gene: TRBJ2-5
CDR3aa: CASSLGGRGETQYF

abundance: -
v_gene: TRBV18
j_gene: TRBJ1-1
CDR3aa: CASSQQMNTEAFF

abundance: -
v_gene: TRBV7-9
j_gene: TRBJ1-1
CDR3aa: CASSLDSMNTEAFF